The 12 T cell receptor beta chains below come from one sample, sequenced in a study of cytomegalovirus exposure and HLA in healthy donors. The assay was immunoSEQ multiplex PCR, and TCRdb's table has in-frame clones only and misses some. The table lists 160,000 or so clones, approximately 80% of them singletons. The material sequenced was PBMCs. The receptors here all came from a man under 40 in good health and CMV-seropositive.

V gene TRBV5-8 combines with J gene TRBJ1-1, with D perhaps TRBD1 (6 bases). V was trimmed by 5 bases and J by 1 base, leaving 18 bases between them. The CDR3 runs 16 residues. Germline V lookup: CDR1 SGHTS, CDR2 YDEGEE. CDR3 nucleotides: TGTGCCAGCAGACTCGTGGGGGGGGCGGGGAACACTGAAGCTTTCTTT. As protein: CASRLVGGAGNTEAFF. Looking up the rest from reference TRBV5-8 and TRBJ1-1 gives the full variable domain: EAGVTQSPTHLIKTRGQQATLRCSPISGHTSVYWYQQALGLGLQFLLWYDEGEERNRGNFPPRFSGRQFPNYSSELNVNALELEDSALYLCASRLVGGAGNTEAFFGQGTRLTVV.

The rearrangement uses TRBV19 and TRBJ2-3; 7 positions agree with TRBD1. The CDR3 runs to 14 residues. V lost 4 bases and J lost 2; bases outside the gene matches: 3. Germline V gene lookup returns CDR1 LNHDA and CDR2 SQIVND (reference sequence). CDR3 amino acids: CASSTTGLTDTQYF. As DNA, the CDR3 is TGTGCCAGTAGTACGACAGGGCTCACAGATACGCAGTATTTT.

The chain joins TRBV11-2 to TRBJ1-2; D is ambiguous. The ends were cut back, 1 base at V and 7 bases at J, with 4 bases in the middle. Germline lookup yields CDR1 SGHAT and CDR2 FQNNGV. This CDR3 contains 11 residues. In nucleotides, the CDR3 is TGTGCCAGCAGCTTAGTTAGTGGCTACACCTTC. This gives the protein CASSLVSGYTF.

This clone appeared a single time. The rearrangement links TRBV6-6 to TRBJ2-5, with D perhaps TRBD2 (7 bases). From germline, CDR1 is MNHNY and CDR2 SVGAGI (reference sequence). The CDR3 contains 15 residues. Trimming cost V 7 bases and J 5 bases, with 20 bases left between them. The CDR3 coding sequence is TGTGCCAGCACCCATGGGAGGGGGGGGCCCGAGACCCAGTACTTC. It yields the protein CASTHGRGGPETQYF.

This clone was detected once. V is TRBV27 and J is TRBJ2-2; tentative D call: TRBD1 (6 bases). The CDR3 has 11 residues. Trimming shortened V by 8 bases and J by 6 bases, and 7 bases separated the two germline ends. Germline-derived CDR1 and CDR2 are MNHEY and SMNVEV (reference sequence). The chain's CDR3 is CASYRAGELFF. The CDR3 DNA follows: TGTGCCAGCTACAGGGCCGGGGAGCTGTTTTTT.

The CDR3 DNA is TGTGCCAGCAGCGTAGAAGACAGGGGCTACGAGCAGTACTTC. Translated, it gives CASSVEDRGYEQYF. This chain uses TRBV9 with TRBJ2-7, with 8 bases that match TRBD1. Germline V gives CDR1 SGDLS, CDR2 YYNGEE. J gave up 3 bases and V 0 bases, and 2 bases lay outside the gene matches. The CDR3 length is 14 residues.

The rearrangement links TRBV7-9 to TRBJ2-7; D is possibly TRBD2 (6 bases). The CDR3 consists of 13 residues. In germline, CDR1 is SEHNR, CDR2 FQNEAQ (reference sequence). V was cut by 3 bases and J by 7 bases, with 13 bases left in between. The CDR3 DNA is TGTGCCAGCAGCTTTGGGGCCGGAGGGGAGCAGTACTTC. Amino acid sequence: CASSFGAGGEQYF.

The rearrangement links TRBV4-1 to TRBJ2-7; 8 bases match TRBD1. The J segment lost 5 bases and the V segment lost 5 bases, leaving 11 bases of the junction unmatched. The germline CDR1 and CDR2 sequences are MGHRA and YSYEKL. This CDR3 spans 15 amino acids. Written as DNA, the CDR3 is TGCGCCAGCAGCTCAGCCGGGCAGGGGGCCGACGAGCAGTACTTC. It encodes CASSSAGQGADEQYF.

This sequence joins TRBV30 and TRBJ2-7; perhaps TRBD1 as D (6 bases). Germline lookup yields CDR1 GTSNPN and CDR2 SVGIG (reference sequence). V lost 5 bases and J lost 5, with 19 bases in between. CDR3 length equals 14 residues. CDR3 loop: CAWDTGRTSHEQYF. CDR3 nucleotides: TGTGCCTGGGATACAGGGCGGACCTCACACGAGCAGTACTTC. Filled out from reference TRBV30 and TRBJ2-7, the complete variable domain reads SQTIHQWPATLVQPVGSPLSLECTVEGTSNPNLYWYRQAAGRGLQLLFYSVGIGQISSEVPQNLSASRPQDRQFILSSKKLLLSDSGFYLCAWDTGRTSHEQYFGPGTRLTVT.

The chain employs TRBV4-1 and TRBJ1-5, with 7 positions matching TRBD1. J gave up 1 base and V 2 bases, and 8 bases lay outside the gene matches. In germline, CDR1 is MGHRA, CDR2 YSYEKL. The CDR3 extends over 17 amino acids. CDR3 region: CASSQIIHRGSNQPQHF. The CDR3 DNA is TGCGCCAGCAGCCAAATAATCCACAGGGGCAGCAATCAGCCCCAGCATTTT.

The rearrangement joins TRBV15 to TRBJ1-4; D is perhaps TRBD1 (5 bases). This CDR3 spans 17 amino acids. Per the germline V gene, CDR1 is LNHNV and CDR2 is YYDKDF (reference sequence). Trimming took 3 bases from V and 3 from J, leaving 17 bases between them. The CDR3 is CATSSLGGEGANEKLFF. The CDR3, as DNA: TGTGCCACCAGCAGTTTGGGGGGGGAAGGGGCTAATGAAAAACTGTTTTTT.

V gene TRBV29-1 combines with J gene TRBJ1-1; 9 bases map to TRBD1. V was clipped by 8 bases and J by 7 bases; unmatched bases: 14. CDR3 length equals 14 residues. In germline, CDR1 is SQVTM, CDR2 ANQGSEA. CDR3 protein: CSTRAGQGMIEAFF. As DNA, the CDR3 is TGCAGCACCCGAGCGGGACAGGGTATGATTGAAGCTTTCTTT.